The clone carrying this T cell receptor beta chain was seen many times. TCRbeta library construction was performed incorporating unique molecular identifiers. TCRdb called the PCR reads again in MiXCR, with one record for every CDR3 protein. The data show 600,000 to 700,000 distinct CDR3 sequences, around a sixth seen once. The data were taken from a study of T-cell reconstitution after alpha-beta-depleted transplantation in children. The CDR3 contains 15 residues. The junction had 11 bases not matched to a gene; V was cut back by 6 bases and J by 6 bases. The germline V gene encodes CDR1 MNHNS and CDR2 SASEGT.

This receptor was identified in a human donor who donated a stem cell graft to a child with acute myeloid leukemia. Sequences were derived from PBMCs from the stem cell graft donor, sampled from the stem cell graft. J is TRBJ2-5 and V is TRBV6-1, with 9 nucleotides matching TRBD1. The CDR3: CASSATGGISQTQYF. In DNA, the CDR3 is TGTGCCAGCAGCGCCACAGGGGGCATAAGCCAGACCCAGTACTTC.